The 3 T cell receptor beta chains below all came from one sample that was sequenced in a study of cytomegalovirus exposure and HLA in healthy donors. The PCR used 60 Vbeta and 13 Jbeta primers. This table comes from immunoSEQ multiplex PCR, and its TCRdb copy is limited to in-frame clones, with some not included. The sample comprises roughly 78,000 clones, around 58% of which are singletons, and 5.7% rests with the top ten. The source material was PBMCs. These receptors all come from a man aged 30 to 39 in good health and CMV-seropositive.

This clone was counted only a few times. Here the CDR3 reads CASSLEETDTGELFF. The CDR3 DNA sequence: TGTGCCAGCAGCTTAGAGGAGACGGACACCGGGGAGCTGTTTTTT. The gene calls are TRBV7-6 and TRBJ2-2; D is ambiguous. Germline loops: CDR1 SGHVS, CDR2 FNYEAQ. The CDR3 spans 15 residues. The V gene lost 1 base and the J gene lost 3 bases, with 9 bases spanning the gap. The full variable domain, completed using reference TRBV7-6 and TRBJ2-2, is GAGVSQSPRYKVTKRGQDVALRCDPISGHVSLYWYRQALGQGPEFLTYFNYEAQQDKSGLPNDRFSAERPEGSISTLTIQRTEQRDSAMYRCASSLEETDTGELFFGEGSRLTVL.

In this sample, this clone turned up a few times. This CDR3 is CASSIRRGGQPQHF. CDR3 bases: TGTGCCAGTAGTATACGGAGGGGGGGCCAGCCCCAGCATTTT. The gene calls are TRBV19 and TRBJ1-5; maybe TRBD1 (6 bases). The V gene's germline CDR1 is LNHDA and CDR2 SQIVND (reference sequence). Trimming shortened V by 2 bases and J by 7 bases, and 12 bases separated the two germline ends. The CDR3 loop spans 14 amino acids.

The chain joins TRBV5-1 to TRBJ2-2, with 12 positions matching TRBD2. The CDR3 sequence is 20 residues long. The V segment lost 5 bases and the J segment 5 bases; nucleotides outside the gene matches: 19. CDR1 and CDR2 (germline): SGHRS, YFSETQ. Here the CDR3 reads CASRKFGLAGTQQITGELFF. CDR3 in DNA: TGCGCCAGCAGAAAATTCGGACTAGCGGGAACCCAACAAATTACCGGGGAGCTGTTTTTT.